One sample yielded the 20 T cell receptor beta chains listed below, sequenced in a study of control samples from healthy donors and cancer patients. The table came from immunoSEQ multiplex PCR; TCRdb's copy has only in-frame clones and leaves some out. The sample carries about 180,000 clones, 90% recorded once. The sequenced sample was blood. These receptors all stem from a woman aged 50 to 60 in good health.

The chain joins TRBV7-3 to TRBJ2-2; a possible D gene is TRBD1 (5 bases). Germline V gene lookup returns CDR1 SGHTA and CDR2 FQGTGA. CDR3 size: 16 residues. Trimming stripped 0 bases from V and 4 bases from J, with 12 bases between. CDR3 sequence reads: CASSLTSPQGTGELFF. For the CDR3, the DNA is TGTGCCAGCAGCTTAACGAGTCCGCAGGGCACCGGGGAGCTGTTTTTT.

V and J are TRBV19 and TRBJ2-3, with TRBD1 matching over 11 bases. Trimming removed 5 bases from V and 3 bases from J; junction bases left unmatched: 10. Germline CDR1 is LNHDA and CDR2 is SQIVND (reference sequence). This CDR3 is built from 17 residues. Written as DNA, the CDR3 is TGTGCCAGTAGTGTGACGGGACAGGGGGTCAGGACAGATACGCAGTATTTT. It specifies CASSVTGQGVRTDTQYF. Variable domain in full (rest from reference TRBV19 and TRBJ2-3): DGGITQSPKYLFRKEGQNVTLSCEQNLNHDAMYWYRQDPGQGLRLIYYSQIVNDFQKGDIAEGYSVSREKKESFPLTVTSAQKNPTAFYLCASSVTGQGVRTDTQYFGPGTRLTVL.

This clone was seen once. The chain recombines TRBV6-6 with TRBJ2-1; 7 bases are shared with TRBD1. The CDR3 has 13 amino acids. The germline V gene encodes CDR1 MNHNY and CDR2 SVGAGI (reference sequence). J was trimmed by 13 bases and V by 2 bases; bases with no gene match: 8. The CDR3 sequence is CASSYTETGPQFF. For the CDR3, the DNA is TGTGCCAGCAGTTACACCGAGACAGGGCCACAGTTCTTC.

This clone was counted once. The gene calls are TRBV5-1 and TRBJ2-1; either TRBD1 or TRBD2 may fit D (5 bases each). This CDR3 spans 14 amino acids. In germline, CDR1 is SGHRS, CDR2 YFSETQ. The ends were cut back, 7 bases at V and 7 bases at J, with 18 bases in the middle. The CDR3 DNA reads TGCGCCAGCGGGGAACCGGGGCCGGAGAATGAGCAGTTCTTC. This translates into CASGEPGPENEQFF.

The V call is TRBV18, the J call TRBJ2-2; D not certain. Trimming removed 3 bases from V and 0 bases from J, with 5 bases in between. Germline V gene lookup returns CDR1 KGHSH and CDR2 LQKENI. CDR3 size: 14 residues. The CDR3 spells CASSPGTNTGELFF. DNA of the CDR3: TGTGCCAGCTCACCCGGTACGAACACCGGGGAGCTGTTTTTT.

The chain employs TRBV9 and TRBJ2-7; D unclear. From germline, CDR1 is SGDLS and CDR2 YYNGEE. V gave up 1 base and J gave up 3 bases, with 8 bases separating them. The CDR3 loop spans 13 amino acids. CDR3 DNA sequence: TGTGCCAGCAGCGTAAGCTGGAACTACGAGCAGTACTTC. As protein: CASSVSWNYEQYF.

A word on this clone: At the DNA level, this CDR3 is encoded by other sequences in the same sample as well. CDR3 in DNA: TGCGCCAGCAGCTTGGCCGGCATGAACACTGAAGCTTTCTTT. It encodes CASSLAGMNTEAFF. This chain joins TRBV5-1 and TRBJ1-1, with unresolved D. V lost 0 bases, J lost 0 bases, and 6 bases lay in between. This CDR3 comprises 14 residues. Germline values: CDR1 SGHRS, CDR2 YFSETQ.

The chain carries TRBV9 and TRBJ1-5; D is possibly TRBD1 (5 bases). CDR1 is SGDLS and CDR2 is YYNGEE in the germline V gene. V was clipped by 4 bases and J by 4 bases, with 12 bases between them. This CDR3 is built from 14 residues. CDR3 DNA: TGTGCCAGCAGCTACGGACATGGGAATCAGCCCCAGCATTTT. Amino acid sequence: CASSYGHGNQPQHF.

The rearrangement joins TRBV21-1 to TRBJ2-5. TRBV21-1 is given as a pseudogene. This CDR3 is built from 16 residues. For the CDR3, the DNA is TGTGCCAGCAGCAACCCACCCCGGAAGCCGCAAGAGACCCAGTACTTC. It codes for CASSNPPRKPQETQYF.

The chain recombines TRBV29-1 with TRBJ2-1; D gene ambiguous. CDR3 size: 11 residues. V was cut by 7 bases and J by 5 bases, with 9 bases left in between. The germline CDR1 and CDR2 sequences are SQVTM and ANQGSEA. The CDR3 nucleotides are TGCAGCGGTCGGCTAAACAATGAGCAGTTCTTC. This sequence encodes CSGRLNNEQFF.

The chain carries TRBV9 and TRBJ2-7; maybe TRBD2 (6 bases). CDR3 length: 14 amino acids. CDR1 SGDLS and CDR2 YYNGEE come from the germline V gene. Trimming cost V 4 bases and J 5 bases, with 16 bases left between them. The CDR3 region is CASSPTGRPDEQYF. The CDR3 region has the DNA TGTGCCAGCAGCCCCACCGGGAGACCAGACGAGCAGTACTTC. The whole variable domain, filled in from reference TRBV9 and TRBJ2-7, reads DSGVTQTPKHLITATGQRVTLRCSPRSGDLSVYWYQQSLDQGLQFLIQYYNGEERAKGNILERFSAQQFPDLHSELNLSSLELGDSALYFCASSPTGRPDEQYFGPGTRLTVT.

CDR3: CASSIGGPPQTF. CDR3 in DNA: TGTGCCAGTAGTATAGGGGGGCCCCCTCAGACCTTC. The chain links TRBV19 to TRBJ1-2; maybe TRBD1 (6 bases). Trimming pared 1 base from V and 14 bases from J, leaving 14 bases between. CDR1 is LNHDA, CDR2 SQIVND, per germline (reference sequence). The CDR3 runs 12 residues.

The chain has TRBV28 and TRBJ2-7; D is ambiguous. CDR1 and CDR2 (germline): MDHEN, SYDVKM. The CDR3 has 13 residues. V was shortened by 7 bases and J by 12 bases, with 22 bases between the two germline ends. The CDR3 protein is CASTATNFDRLYF. CDR3 DNA: TGTGCCAGCACTGCTACAAATTTTGACCGTCTGTACTTC.

On this clone: The junction differs from germline at one of its ends, possibly a read error. The gene calls are TRBV13 and TRBJ1-5, with TRBD1 matching 10 bases. Looked up from germline, CDR1 is PRHDT and CDR2 is FYEKMQ (reference sequence). CDR3 length equals 19 residues. CDR3 sequence (DNA): TGTGCCAGCAGCGTAGGTCCGGGACAGGGGCCATTGAGCAATCAGCCCCAGCATTTT. Translating gives CASSVGPGQGPLSNQPQHF.

The chain has TRBV19 and TRBJ2-1, with unresolved D. CDR1 is LNHDA, CDR2 SQIVND, per germline (reference sequence). CDR3 length: 14 residues. V gave up 1 base and J gave up 3 bases, with 7 bases separating them. CDR3 in DNA: TGTGCCAGTAGTATAGCCGCGAACTACAATGAGCAGTTCTTC. The encoded protein is CASSIAANYNEQFF. The full variable domain, its missing parts supplied by reference TRBV19 and TRBJ2-1, is DGGITQSPKYLFRKEGQNVTLSCEQNLNHDAMYWYRQDPGQGLRLIYYSQIVNDFQKGDIAEGYSVSREKKESFPLTVTSAQKNPTAFYLCASSIAANYNEQFFGPGTRLTVL.

The CDR3 DNA reads TGTGCCAGCAGTTTAAACGGGGAAAGCACCATATATTTT. The encoded protein is CASSLNGESTIYF. The chain has TRBV12-3 or TRBV12-4 and TRBJ1-3; no clear D. Trimming shortened V by 2 bases and J by 9 bases, and 11 bases separated the two germline ends. This CDR3 is 13 amino acids long.

The gene calls are TRBV7-2 and TRBJ2-7; tentative D call: TRBD1 (7 bases). The CDR3 extends over 13 amino acids. Germline loops: CDR1 SGHTA, CDR2 FQGNSA. The germline V and J ends were trimmed by 4 bases and 3 bases, with 10 bases remaining between them. The CDR3 here is CASSWGDSYEQYF. The CDR3 region has the DNA TGTGCCAGCAGCTGGGGGGACAGCTACGAGCAGTACTTC.

V usage is TRBV5-4 and J usage is TRBJ2-3, with 8 bases that match TRBD2. The CDR3 sequence is 15 residues long. The trim removed 2 bases at V and 4 bases at J, leaving 6 bases unmatched. Germline assignment: CDR1 SGHNT and CDR2 YYREEE (reference sequence). The CDR3 reads CASSLGTSGPDTQYF. The CDR3 DNA sequence: TGTGCCAGCAGCTTAGGGACTAGTGGGCCAGATACGCAGTATTTT.

The rearrangement links TRBV27 to TRBJ1-3; D is unclear. Trimming left V 2 bases short and J 0 bases short, with 8 bases between. From germline, CDR1 is MNHEY and CDR2 SMNVEV (reference sequence). The CDR3 has 15 amino acids. The DNA of the CDR3 is TGTGCCAGCAGTTTAAGGTCAACCTCTGGAAACACCATATATTTT. It yields the protein CASSLRSTSGNTIYF.

This rearrangement joins TRBV28 to TRBJ1-4; D remains ambiguous. The V gene's germline CDR1 is MDHEN and CDR2 SYDVKM. Between the trimmed V and J ends, which lost 6 bases and 4 bases, there was a span of 12 bases. CDR3 length equals 14 residues. As DNA, the CDR3 is TGTGCCAGCAGCCGACGGGATAATAATGAAAAACTGTTTTTT. Encoded protein: CASSRRDNNEKLFF. Variable domain in full (rest from reference TRBV28 and TRBJ1-4): DVKVTQSSRYLVKRTGEKVFLECVQDMDHENMFWYRQDPGLGLRLIYFSYDVKMKEKGDIPEGYSVSREKKERFSLILESASTNQTSMYLCASSRRDNNEKLFFGSGTQLSVL.